This TCR beta chain was observed in a study of blood T cells in healthy people across ages. About this clonotype: The junction departs from the called germline gene at one end, perhaps through a read error.

With a J-beta primer mix and a sample-barcoded 5' primer, a second PCR ran roughly 6 to 11 cycles. TCRdb re-called the 5' RACE reads with MiXCR, one entry per CDR3 protein. In the table there are over 950,000 distinct CDR3 sequences, approximately 38% of which are singletons. This TCR was recovered from a man aged 18-30 years in good health. Sequences were obtained from blood.

The CDR3 here is CSTRQSGGVRTDTQYF. The CDR3 DNA reads TGCAGTACTAGACAGTCCGGCGGGGTTCGGACAGATACGCAGTATTTT. The V gene is TRBV20-1, the J gene TRBJ2-3, with TRBD2 as a possible D gene (6 bases). Germline CDR1 DFQATT, CDR2 SNEGSKA (reference sequence). The CDR3 runs to 16 residues.